This T cell receptor (beta chain) was observed in a study of blood T cell repertoires in COVID-19. About the study: Italy, Spain and the United States were the sources of the convalescent and acute COVID-19 samples. The cDNA or gDNA used as material had been derived from T cells, B-cell-depleted T cells, or PBMCs.

The CDR3 is made up of 14 amino acids. Trimming cost V 4 bases and J 3 bases, with 13 bases left between them. Looked up from germline, CDR1 is SGHNT and CDR2 is YYREEE (reference sequence). Authors' data handling: Quantification of nucleated cells was approximated via reference gene primer amplification. Measured with immunoSEQ multiplex PCR; TCRdb has only the in-frame clones, and not every one. D and trimming were read from the DNA, whereas the V and J calls and clone size are those reported in that table. The data show approximately 45,000 clones, with just over 90% seen just once and about 5.1% held by the top ten.

The sequencing sample was made of peripheral blood. This TCR was sampled from a man between 65 and 79 years old with acute or convalescent COVID-19. This rearrangement joins TRBV5-4 to TRBJ1-2; a weak D match, TRBD1 (5 bases). CDR3 sequence: CASSNQGQDYGYTF. The CDR3 DNA reads TGTGCCAGCAGCAACCAGGGTCAGGACTATGGCTACACCTTC.